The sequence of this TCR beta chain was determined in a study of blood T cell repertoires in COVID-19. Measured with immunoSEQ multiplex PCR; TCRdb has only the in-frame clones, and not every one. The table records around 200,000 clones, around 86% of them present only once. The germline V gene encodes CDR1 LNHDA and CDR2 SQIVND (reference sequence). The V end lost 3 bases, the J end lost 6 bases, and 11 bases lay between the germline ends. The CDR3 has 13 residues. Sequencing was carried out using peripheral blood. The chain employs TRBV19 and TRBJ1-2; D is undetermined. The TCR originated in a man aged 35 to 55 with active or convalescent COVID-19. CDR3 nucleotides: TGTGCCAGTAGTATCTTGGCTGCAGATGGCTACACCTTC. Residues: CASSILAADGYTF.